The clone carrying this TCR beta chain was detected a few times. This sample is part of a study of identical twins. TCRdb reprocessed the 5' RACE reads via MiXCR and lists one record per CDR3 protein. The data show 1.5 million to 2 million distinct CDR3 sequences, roughly 35% seen once. V gave up 4 bases and J gave up 5 bases; unmatched junction bases: 6. Per germline, CDR1 MGHRA and CDR2 YSYEKL. The CDR3 consists of 15 residues. The specimen was cord blood. This rearrangement joins TRBV4-1 to TRBJ2-2, with TRBD2 identical over 8 bases. This TCR was sampled from a newborn girl in good health. The CDR3 region has the DNA TGCGCCAGCAGCCGGAGGACTAGCTTAACCGGGGAGCTGTTTTTT. Translated: CASSRRTSLTGELFF.